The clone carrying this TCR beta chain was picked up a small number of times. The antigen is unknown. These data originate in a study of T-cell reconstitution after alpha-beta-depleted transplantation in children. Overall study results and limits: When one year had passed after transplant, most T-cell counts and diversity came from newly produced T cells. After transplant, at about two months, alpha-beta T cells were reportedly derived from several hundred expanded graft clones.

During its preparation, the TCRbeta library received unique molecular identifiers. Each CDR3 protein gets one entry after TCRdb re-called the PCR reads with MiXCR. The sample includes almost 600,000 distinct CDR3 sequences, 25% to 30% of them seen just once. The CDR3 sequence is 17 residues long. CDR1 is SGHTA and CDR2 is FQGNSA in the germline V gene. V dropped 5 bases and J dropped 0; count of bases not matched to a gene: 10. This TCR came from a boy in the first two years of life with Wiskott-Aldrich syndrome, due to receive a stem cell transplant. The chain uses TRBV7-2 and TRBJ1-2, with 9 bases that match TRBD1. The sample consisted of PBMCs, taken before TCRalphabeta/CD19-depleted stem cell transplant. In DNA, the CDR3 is TGTGCCAGCAGCCAGACAGGGGGAGCGAATGCTAACTATGGCTACACCTTC. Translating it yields CASSQTGGANANYGYTF.